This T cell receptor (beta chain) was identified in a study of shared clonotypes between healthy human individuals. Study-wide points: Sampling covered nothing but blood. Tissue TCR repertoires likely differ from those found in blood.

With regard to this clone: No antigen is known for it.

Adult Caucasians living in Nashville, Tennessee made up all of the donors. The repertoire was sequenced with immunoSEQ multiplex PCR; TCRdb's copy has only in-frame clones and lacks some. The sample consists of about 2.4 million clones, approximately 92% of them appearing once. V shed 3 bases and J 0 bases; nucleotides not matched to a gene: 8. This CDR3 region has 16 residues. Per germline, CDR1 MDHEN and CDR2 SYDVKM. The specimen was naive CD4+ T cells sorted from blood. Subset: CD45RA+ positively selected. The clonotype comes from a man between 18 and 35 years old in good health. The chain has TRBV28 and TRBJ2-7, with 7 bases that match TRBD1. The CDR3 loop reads CASSLSWDSPSYEQYF. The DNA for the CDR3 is TGTGCCAGCAGTTTGTCCTGGGACAGTCCCTCCTACGAGCAGTACTTC.